This TCR beta chain originates from a study of blood T cell repertoires in COVID-19. This CDR3 is built from 15 residues. Trimming pared 0 bases from V and 5 bases from J, leaving 13 bases between. CDR1 is LGHDT and CDR2 is YNNKEL in the germline V gene (reference sequence). Assay: immunoSEQ multiplex PCR; the TCRdb copy retains only in-frame clones and omits some. The sample includes under 150,000 clones, approximately 89% of them seen just once. This clone was detected only once. This receptor was obtained from a woman aged 60-70 years with COVID-19, enrolled during active disease. The source material was peripheral blood. The chain links TRBV3-1 (or the pseudogene TRBV3-2) to TRBJ1-2, with D uncertain. This chain's CDR3 is CASSQDWSGGYGYTF. CDR3 bases: TGTGCCAGCAGCCAAGATTGGTCGGGTGGTTATGGCTACACCTTC.